The next 15 T cell receptor beta chains were all read from a single sample in a study of blood T cell repertoires in COVID-19. Repertoires were generated with immunoSEQ multiplex PCR, while TCRdb's copy carries only in-frame clones and drops some. The sample lists some 300,000 clones, about 90% occurring once. Input material: peripheral blood. Receptors originate from a woman aged 25 to 45 with COVID-19, enrolled during active disease.

The rearrangement links TRBV27 to TRBJ2-5, with TRBD2 matching over 12 bases. The V segment lost 5 bases and the J segment 5 bases; nucleotides outside the gene matches: 3. This CDR3 has 14 residues. CDR1 is MNHEY, CDR2 SMNVEV, per germline (reference sequence). Here the CDR3 reads CASSQGTSGETQYF. The CDR3 region has the DNA TGTGCCAGCAGTCAAGGGACTAGCGGGGAGACCCAGTACTTC.

This chain connects TRBV19 to TRBJ2-1; D remains ambiguous. Trimming removed 1 base at V and 10 bases at J, with 17 bases between. The germline V gene encodes CDR1 LNHDA and CDR2 SQIVND (reference sequence). CDR3 length: 15 amino acids. The CDR3 nucleotides are TGTGCCAGTAGTATAGGGGCCCCGCGACCAATAGAGCAGTTCTTC. This translates into CASSIGAPRPIEQFF.

In DNA form, the CDR3 reads TGTGCCAGCAGCAGACTTGAGGTTGGCGGAAACACCATATATTTT. Its protein product is CASSRLEVGGNTIYF. The genes are TRBV9 and TRBJ1-3, with D unresolved. The CDR3 is made up of 15 amino acids. The germline V gene has CDR1 SGDLS and CDR2 YYNGEE. The V end was cut by 4 bases, the J end by 4 bases, with 15 bases between.

The J gene is TRBJ2-3, the V gene TRBV12-3 or TRBV12-4; D remains ambiguous. The ends were cut back, 5 bases at V and 6 bases at J, with 6 bases in the middle. The CDR3 extends over 11 amino acids. The CDR3 bases are TGTGCCAGCAGTCTTCAGGATACGCAGTATTTT. Protein sequence: CASSLQDTQYF.

J is TRBJ2-2 and V is TRBV29-1; 7 bases match TRBD1. V lost 4 bases to trimming and J lost 2 bases; unmatched junction nucleotides: 1. Germline loops: CDR1 SQVTM, CDR2 ANQGSEA. This CDR3 comprises 13 residues. The CDR3 sequence: CSVAGGNTGELFF. CDR3 nucleotides: TGCAGCGTTGCAGGGGGAAACACCGGGGAGCTGTTTTTT.

The chain carries TRBV12-3 or TRBV12-4 and TRBJ2-7, with D possibly matching TRBD1 (6 bases). The CDR3 sequence is 13 residues long. Trimming left V 6 bases short and J 2 bases short, with 11 bases between. The DNA for the CDR3 is TGTGCCAGCAGGAACAGGGCTACCTACGAGCAGTACTTC. Its translation is CASRNRATYEQYF.

Here the CDR3 reads CASSELAVTSGANVLTF. CDR3 coding DNA: TGTGCCAGCAGTGAGCTAGCAGTAACCTCTGGGGCCAACGTCCTGACTTTC. The chain carries TRBV2 and TRBJ2-6; possible D gene TRBD2, 5 bases. The CDR3 is made up of 17 amino acids. The V and J ends lost 3 bases and 0 bases respectively, with 12 bases between them. The germline V gene has CDR1 SNHLY and CDR2 FYNNEI. Complete variable domain (other parts from reference TRBV2 and TRBJ2-6): EPEVTQTPSHQVTQMGQEVILRCVPISNHLYFYWYRQILGQKVEFLVSFYNNEISEKSEIFDDQFSVERPDGSNFTLKIRSTKLEDSAMYFCASSELAVTSGANVLTFGAGSRLTVL.

The chain employs TRBV10-1 and TRBJ2-1; TRBD1 matches 10 bases. Germline assignment: CDR1 WNHNN and CDR2 SYGVQD (reference sequence). The CDR3 spans 16 residues. V lost 5 bases, J lost 7 bases, and 11 bases stayed unmatched. The CDR3 DNA reads as TGCGCCAGCAGTAACTACTGGGACAGGGGCGAAAATGAGCAGTTCTTC. Residues: CASSNYWDRGENEQFF.

The chain employs TRBV12-3 or TRBV12-4 and TRBJ1-3, with no clear D. The CDR3 has 12 residues. V was pared by 6 bases and J by 2 bases, with 5 bases between. The CDR3 DNA reads as TGTGCCAGCAGATATACTGGAAACACCATATATTTT. It yields the protein CASRYTGNTIYF.

The chain joins TRBV11-3 to TRBJ2-7, with 10 bases lining up with TRBD2. J was trimmed by 3 bases and V by 0 bases; bases with no gene match: 11. Per germline, CDR1 SGHNT and CDR2 YENEEA. The CDR3 runs 18 residues. Here the CDR3 reads CASSLDQSGGADCYEQYV. The DNA for the CDR3 is TGTGCCAGCAGCTTAGATCAAAGCGGGGGGGCCGACTGCTACGAGCAGTACGTC.

The table lists this clone with a few counts. The chain joins TRBV4-2 to TRBJ2-3; TRBD2 matches 15 bases. CDR3 length: 18 residues. Germline CDR1 LGHNA, CDR2 YNFKEQ. V lost 0 bases to trimming and J lost 3 bases; unmatched junction nucleotides: 4. CDR3 protein: CASSQERTSGGETDTQYF. The CDR3 nucleotides are TGTGCCAGCAGCCAAGAGAGGACTAGCGGGGGGGAAACAGATACGCAGTATTTT.

The chain joins TRBV10-1 to TRBJ1-6; a possible D gene is TRBD1 (6 bases). The germline V and J ends were trimmed by 5 bases and 9 bases, with 14 bases remaining between them. Germline V gene data show CDR1 as WNHNN and CDR2 as SYGVQD (reference sequence). The CDR3 runs 14 residues. The CDR3 DNA reads TGCGCCAGCAGTACGGGGGGCGAGTTTTCACCCCTCCACTTT. Translating gives CASSTGGEFSPLHF.

The chain couples TRBV27 to TRBJ2-7; 8 bases match TRBD1. After removal of 6 bases from V and 7 bases from J, the junction contained 11 bases not matched to a gene. This CDR3 is built from 14 residues. Germline values: CDR1 MNHEY, CDR2 SMNVEV (reference sequence). CDR3 sequence: CASRLTTGGGEQYF. The CDR3 bases are TGTGCCAGCAGACTCACAACAGGGGGAGGTGAGCAGTACTTC.

The rearrangement links TRBV6-5 to TRBJ2-7; 8 bases fit TRBD1. The germline V gene has CDR1 MNHEY and CDR2 SVGAGI. This CDR3 region has 13 residues. V was clipped by 7 bases and J by 3 bases; unmatched bases: 5. CDR3 amino acids: CASNGQGYYEQYV. CDR3 nucleotide sequence: TGTGCCAGCAATGGACAGGGTTACTACGAGCAGTACGTC.

This rearrangement joins TRBV10-2 to TRBJ1-2; 7 bases line up with TRBD1. This CDR3 spans 12 amino acids. Trimming cost V 10 bases and J 2 bases; bases outside gene matches: 4. Germline values: CDR1 WSHSY, CDR2 SAAADI. The CDR3 sequence is CATSQGNYGYTF. The CDR3 DNA sequence: TGCGCCACATCACAGGGGAACTATGGCTACACCTTC.